This TCR beta chain was profiled in a study of cytotoxic CD8 clonotypes in ibrutinib-treated CLL. Turning to the study itself: IGHV unmutated 17 to 18; relapsed/refractory fewer than 13; treatment-naive approximately 16.

V dropped 2 bases and J dropped 0 bases, with 5 bases sitting between them. Germline CDR1 is MNHEY and CDR2 is SVGAGI. The CDR3 has 15 amino acids. Repertoires were generated with immunoSEQ multiplex PCR, while TCRdb's copy carries only in-frame clones and drops some. The sample records tens of thousands of clones, roughly 72% being singletons. This chain links TRBV6-5 with TRBJ2-6, with D perhaps being TRBD1 or TRBD2 (5 bases each). Sequencing was performed on PBMCs, taken at disease progression, from a patient treated with ibrutinib. The sequence derives from a human donor with chronic lymphocytic leukemia. The CDR3 nucleotides are TGTGCCAGCAGTTACGGGGGCTCTGGGGCCAACGTCCTGACTTTC. It codes for CASSYGGSGANVLTF.